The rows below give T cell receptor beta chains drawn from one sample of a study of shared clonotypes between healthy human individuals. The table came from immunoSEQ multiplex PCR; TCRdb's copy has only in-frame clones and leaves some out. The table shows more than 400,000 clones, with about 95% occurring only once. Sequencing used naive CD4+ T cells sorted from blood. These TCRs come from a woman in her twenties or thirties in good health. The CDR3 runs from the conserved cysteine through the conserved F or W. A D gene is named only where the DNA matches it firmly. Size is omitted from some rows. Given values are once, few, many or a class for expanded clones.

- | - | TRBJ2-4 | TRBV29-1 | CSGTTNLGVENIQYF | TGCAGCGGGACGACAAACCTCGGGGTCGAAAACATTCAGTACTTC
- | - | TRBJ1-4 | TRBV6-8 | CASSYSGRRREKLFF | TGTGCCAGCAGTTACTCTGGGAGGAGGAGAGAAAAACTGTTTTTT
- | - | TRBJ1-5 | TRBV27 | CASSLDIHQPQHF | TGTGCCAGCAGTTTGGACATCCATCAGCCCCAGCATTTT
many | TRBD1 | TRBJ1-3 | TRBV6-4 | CASSDQTGEGPGNTIYF | TGTGCCAGCAGTGACCAGACAGGGGAAGGACCTGGAAACACCATATATTTT
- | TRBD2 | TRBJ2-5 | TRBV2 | CASVLLAGQETQYF | TGTGCCAGCGTTCTACTAGCGGGGCAAGAGACCCAGTACTTC
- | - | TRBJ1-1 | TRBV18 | CASSPMGSMNTEAFF | TGTGCCAGCTCACCTATGGGCAGCATGAACACTGAAGCTTTCTTT
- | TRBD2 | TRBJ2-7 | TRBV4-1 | CASSQPGLGVWEQYF | TGCGCCAGCAGCCAGCCGGGACTAGGGGTTTGGGAGCAGTACTTC
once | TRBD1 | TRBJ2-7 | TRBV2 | CASSPTGGSYEQYF | TGTGCCAGCAGTCCAACAGGGGGCTCCTACGAGCAGTACTTC
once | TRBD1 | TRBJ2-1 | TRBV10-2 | CASSGQGKFNEQFF | TGCGCCAGCAGTGGACAGGGGAAGTTCAATGAGCAGTTCTTC
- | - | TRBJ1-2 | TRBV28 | CASSRQPYGYTF | TGTGCCAGCAGTCGACAGCCCTATGGCTACACCTTC
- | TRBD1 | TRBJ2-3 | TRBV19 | CASSIPQGARGTDTQYF | TGTGCCAGTAGTATTCCACAGGGGGCGCGGGGCACAGATACGCAGTATTTT
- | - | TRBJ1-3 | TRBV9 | CASSVAPLWGSGNTIYF | TGTGCCAGCAGCGTGGCCCCTCTTTGGGGGTCTGGAAACACCATATATTTT
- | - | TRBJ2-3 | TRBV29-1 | CSVVGAGNTDTQYF | TGCAGCGTTGTTGGGGCGGGTAACACAGATACGCAGTATTTT
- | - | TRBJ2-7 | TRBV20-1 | CSASGDYEQYF | TGCAGTGCTTCGGGAGACTACGAGCAGTACTTC
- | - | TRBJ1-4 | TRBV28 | CASSLPSNEKLFF | TGTGCCAGCAGTTTACCTTCAAATGAAAAACTGTTTTTT
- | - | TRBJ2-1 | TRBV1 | CTSSRISGTSGRVRQFF | TGCACCAGCAGCCGGATCAGCGGGACTAGCGGGAGGGTTCGTCAGTTCTTC
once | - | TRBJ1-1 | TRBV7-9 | CASSSRGVTEAFF | TGTGCCAGCAGCTCACGAGGGGTCACTGAAGCTTTCTTT
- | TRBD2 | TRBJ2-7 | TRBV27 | CASRGLVTYEQYF | TGTGCCAGCAGGGGACTAGTAACCTACGAGCAGTACTTC
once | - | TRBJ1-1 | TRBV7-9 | CASSLGRGGEAFF | TGTGCCAGCAGTTTAGGCCGGGGGGGTGAAGCTTTCTTT
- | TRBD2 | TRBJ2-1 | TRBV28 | CASSLTKASGSYNEQFF | TGTGCCAGCAGCCTCACTAAAGCTAGCGGCTCCTACAATGAGCAGTTCTTC